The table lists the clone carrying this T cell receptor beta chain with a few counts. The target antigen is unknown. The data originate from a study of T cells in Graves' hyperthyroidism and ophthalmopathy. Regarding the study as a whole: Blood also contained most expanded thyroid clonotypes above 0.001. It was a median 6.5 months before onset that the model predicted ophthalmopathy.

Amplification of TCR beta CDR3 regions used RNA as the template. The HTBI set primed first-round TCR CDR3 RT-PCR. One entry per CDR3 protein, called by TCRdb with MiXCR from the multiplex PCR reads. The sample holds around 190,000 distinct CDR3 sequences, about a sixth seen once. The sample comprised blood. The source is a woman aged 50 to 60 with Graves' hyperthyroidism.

CDR3 sequence: CASSMSDGRAYEQYF. The CDR3 bases are TGTGCCAGTAGTATGTCTGACGGGAGGGCCTACGAGCAGTACTTC. The chain recombines TRBV19 with TRBJ2-7, with 8 bases aligning to TRBD2. The CDR3 is made up of 15 amino acids. CDR1 and CDR2 (germline): LNHDA, SQIVND (reference sequence). V lost 3 bases to trimming and J lost 2 bases; unmatched junction nucleotides: 6. Combining the CDR3 with reference TRBV19 and TRBJ2-7 gives the whole variable domain DGGITQSPKYLFRKEGQNVTLSCEQNLNHDAMYWYRQDPGQGLRLIYYSQIVNDFQKGDIAEGYSVSREKKESFPLTVTSAQKNPTAFYLCASSMSDGRAYEQYFGPGTRLTVT.